A selection of T cell receptor beta chains follows, all from one sample in a study of OX40 agonist ivuxolimab in advanced cancers. Clones were sequenced by immunoSEQ multiplex PCR, and TCRdb holds only the in-frame ones, with some missing. The data show under 85,000 clones, with about 89% seen just once and about 0.5% held by the top ten. The sequencing used CD4+ or CD8+ T cells sorted from blood, collected in a trial of the OX40 agonist ivuxolimab. These receptors were obtained from an adult with an advanced solid tumor such as melanoma, head and neck, liver or kidney cancer. The CDR3 runs from the conserved cysteine through the conserved F or W. A D gene is named only where the DNA matches it firmly. Clone size, where shown, is once, few, many, or a class for clones that have expanded.

>-|TRBV2|TRBJ1-3|-
TGTGCCAGCAGTCCGGGTAGCCCTGGAAACACCATATATTTT
CASSPGSPGNTIYF
>-|TRBV6-1|TRBJ2-3|-
TGTGCCAGCACCGCGTCCTTCTCCACAGATACGCAGTATTTT
CASTASFSTDTQYF
>TRBD1|TRBV15|TRBJ1-6|once
TGTGCCACCAGCAGCGACAGGGACTATAATTCACCCCTCCACTTT
CATSSDRDYNSPLHF
>-|TRBV27|TRBJ1-2|-
TGTGCCAGCAGGCGGGAAGACTATGGCTACACCTTC
CASRREDYGYTF
>-|TRBV12-5|TRBJ2-7|-
TGTGCTAGTGGTTTGGTACGGTCACAGAACTCCTACGAGCAGTACTTC
CASGLVRSQNSYEQYF
>TRBD2|TRBV6-5|TRBJ2-3|-
TGTGCCAGCAGTTTGGGCGGGAGAGCCGATACGCAGTATTTT
CASSLGGRADTQYF
>TRBD2|TRBV10-3|TRBJ2-7|-
TGTGCCATCAGTGAGGGACTAGCGGGATACGAGCAGTACTTC
CAISEGLAGYEQYF
>-|TRBV9|TRBJ2-3|-
TGTGCCAGCAGCGTAGAGGGGGTACGGCAGGATACGCAGTATTTT
CASSVEGVRQDTQYF
>TRBD2|TRBV4-1|TRBJ2-3|-
TGCGCCAGCAGCACCTTCTCACTAGCGGGAGTTGCAGATACGCAGTATTTT
CASSTFSLAGVADTQYF
>-|TRBV6-6|TRBJ1-1|-
TGTGCCAGCAGTTACCGTGTGCAGGACACTGAAGCTTTCTTT
CASSYRVQDTEAFF
>TRBD2|TRBV5-1|TRBJ2-3|-
TGCGCCAGCAGCCTGACCGGGACTAGAGGTACAGATACGCAGTATTTT
CASSLTGTRGTDTQYF
>-|TRBV19|TRBJ2-5|-
TGTGCCAGTAGTATAAAGCCGGCAGGGCTCCAAGAGACCCAGTACTTC
CASSIKPAGLQETQYF
>-|TRBV6-5|TRBJ1-4|-
TGTGCCAGCAGTTACTCTTCAGCAACTAATGAAAAACTGTTTTTT
CASSYSSATNEKLFF
>TRBD1|TRBV27|TRBJ1-3|-
TGTGCCAGCGCCGCCGGGACAGATGGAAACACCATATATTTT
CASAAGTDGNTIYF
>-|TRBV13|TRBJ1-1|-
TGTGCCAGCAGCTTTGGCGGGCTAAACACTGAAGCTTTCTTT
CASSFGGLNTEAFF
>-|TRBV11-3|TRBJ2-3|once
TGTGCCAGCAGCTTAGGTGCGGGCGGGTCCACAGATACGCAGTATTTT
CASSLGAGGSTDTQYF
>-|TRBV7-8|TRBJ1-5|-
TGTGCCAGCCGGGGGGGGTTGGAAGGTCAGCCCCAGCATTTT
CASRGGLEGQPQHF
>-|TRBV12-2|TRBJ2-3|-
TGTGCAAGTCGCCCAATAAAACAGAGGACGGCACAGGATACGCAGTATTTT
CASRPIKQRTAQDTQYF
>-|TRBV29-1|TRBJ2-1|-
TGCAGCGTTGAACGGGGCCCGCTTAGCACGGAGCAGTTCTTC
CSVERGPLSTEQFF
>-|TRBV14|TRBJ1-3|-
TGTGCCAGCAGCTACCGGATCCAAGGAAACACCATATATTTT
CASSYRIQGNTIYF
>-|TRBV30|TRBJ1-5|few
TGTGCCTGGAGTCTAGGAAGCAATCAGCCCCAGCATTTT
CAWSLGSNQPQHF
>TRBD1|TRBV6-1|TRBJ1-1|-
TGTGCCAGCAGGAGACAGGGGATGGGCACTGAAGCTTTCTTT
CASRRQGMGTEAFF
>TRBD2|TRBV30|TRBJ2-2|-
TGTGCCTGGAATCACCCGACTAGCGGGGCCGGGAGCACCGGGGAGCTGTTTTTT
CAWNHPTSGAGSTGELFF
>-|TRBV29-1|TRBJ1-2|-
TGCAGCGCCGGGCTTTTGGGGGGCTACACCTTC
CSAGLLGGYTF
>-|TRBV15|TRBJ1-3|-
TGTGCCACCAGCAGAGATTTGGAGGGAAACACCATATATTTT
CATSRDLEGNTIYF
>TRBD2|TRBV30|TRBJ2-3|-
TGTGCCTCCACCCCGCCGGGGGAGGGACTCAAGTATACGCAGTATTTT
CASTPPGEGLKYTQYF
>TRBD1|TRBV2|TRBJ2-7|once
TGTGCCAGCAGGGCGGACAGGGGACCCTACGAGCAGTACTTC
CASRADRGPYEQYF
>-|TRBV6-1|TRBJ1-2|-
TGTGCCAGCAGTGAAAGGCCCACGGATGGCTACACCTTC
CASSERPTDGYTF
>-|TRBV27|TRBJ1-4|once
TGTGCCAGCAGTCCCAGACCGTTCACAGGAGGTCGTGGTGAAAAACTGTTTTTT
CASSPRPFTGGRGEKLFF
>-|TRBV4-1|TRBJ2-5|-
TGCGCCAGCAGCCAAGTCTTATTTGGGCGATCTCGGGAGACCCAGTACTTC
CASSQVLFGRSRETQYF
>-|TRBV6-1|TRBJ2-3|-
TGTGCCAGCAGGGGGGGCGGGGGAAGCACAGATACGCAGTATTTT
CASRGGGGSTDTQYF
>TRBD2|TRBV4-1|TRBJ2-3|-
TGCGCCAGCAGCCAAGGGATCACTAGCGGGGGTGATACGCAGTATTTT
CASSQGITSGGDTQYF
>-|TRBV7-2|TRBJ1-1|-
TGTGCCAGCAGCCCCGTCCAGGGTGCTAGCACTGAAGCTTTCTTT
CASSPVQGASTEAFF
>-|TRBV29-1|TRBJ1-2|-
TGCAGCGTTGAACGTCAATATGGCTACACCTTC
CSVERQYGYTF
>-|TRBV27|TRBJ2-5|few
TGTGCCAGCAGAAAGGCCGGGTCCCAAGAGACCCAGTACTTC
CASRKAGSQETQYF
>-|TRBV5-1|TRBJ1-2|few
TGCGCCAGCAGCTTGGCCGGGGGGCGAGAAGGCTACACCTTC
CASSLAGGREGYTF
>-|TRBV6-5|TRBJ2-1|-
TGTGCCAGCAGCCCCACCGGGGGGCGAAAAAATGAGCAGTTCTTC
CASSPTGGRKNEQFF
>TRBD2|TRBV12-5|TRBJ2-1|-
TGTGCTAGTGGCCTACCCCGGACTAGCGGCTCCTACAATGAGCAGTTCTTC
CASGLPRTSGSYNEQFF
>-|TRBV9|TRBJ2-1|-
TGTGCCAGCAGCGTCTGGGTGGGGGCCACCTACAATGAGCAGTTCTTC
CASSVWVGATYNEQFF
>-|TRBV5-1|TRBJ2-5|-
TGCGCCAGCAGCTTGCTCCGAGCGGAAGAGACCCAGTACTTC
CASSLLRAEETQYF
>-|TRBV29-1|TRBJ2-7|-
TGCAGCGTTGAACACGGTTCCGACGAGCAGTACTTC
CSVEHGSDEQYF
>-|TRBV11-2|TRBJ2-3|-
TGTGCCAGCAGCTCGGGTACAGATACGCAGTATTTT
CASSSGTDTQYF
>TRBD1|TRBV19|TRBJ1-1|once
TGTGCCAGTAGTACAGACAGGGATAACACTGAAGCTTTCTTT
CASSTDRDNTEAFF
>-|TRBV10-2|TRBJ1-3|-
TGCGCCAGCAGCAAACAGGGAGGTGAATCCTCTGGAAACACCATATATTTT
CASSKQGGESSGNTIYF
>TRBD1|TRBV19|TRBJ1-2|once
TGTGCCAGTAGTCCCACAGGGGTAAACTATGGCTACACCTTC
CASSPTGVNYGYTF